These 10 T cell receptor beta chains originate from one sample sequenced in a study of shared clonotypes between healthy human individuals. TCRdb's table, derived via immunoSEQ multiplex PCR, lists solely in-frame clones and lacks some. The table shows 150,000 to 200,000 clones, with roughly 93% occurring only once. Sequenced sample: naive CD4+ T cells sorted from blood. This sample's subset: CD45RA+ positively selected. All receptors come from a woman between 25 and 40 years old in good health.

The V call is TRBV6-6, the J call TRBJ1-2, with D perhaps matching TRBD1 (6 bases). The germline CDR1 and CDR2 sequences are MNHNY and SVGAGI (reference sequence). V was trimmed by 2 bases and J by 7 bases, leaving 17 bases between them. The CDR3 is 15 residues long. CDR3 coding DNA: TGTGCCAGCAGTTACGGGACGACAGGTGGCACTGGCTACACCTTC. This translates into CASSYGTTGGTGYTF.

This rearrangement joins TRBV29-1 to TRBJ2-1, with 11 nucleotides matching TRBD2. Germline V CDR1 and CDR2: SQVTM, ANQGSEA. The CDR3 has 15 amino acids. V lost 1 base to trimming and J lost 7 bases; unmatched junction nucleotides: 6. CDR3: CSVEGRVAGGNEQFF. The CDR3 nucleotides read TGCAGCGTTGAAGGGAGGGTAGCGGGAGGGAATGAGCAGTTCTTC.

The chain employs TRBV5-1 and TRBJ2-5; D may be TRBD2 (5 bases). TRBJ2-7 matches the DNA end more closely, so the J call is doubtful. The CDR3 length is 15 residues. Looked up from germline, CDR1 is SGHRS and CDR2 is YFSETQ. CDR3 in amino acids: CASSLAPGTSYEQYF. CDR3 sequence (DNA): TGCGCCAGCAGCTTGGCTCCGGGAACCAGCTACGAGCAGTACTTC.

V and J are TRBV28 and TRBJ2-2, with D perhaps matching TRBD2 (5 bases). V was cut by 6 bases and J by 4 bases, with 12 bases left in between. From germline, CDR1 is MDHEN and CDR2 SYDVKM. CDR3 length equals 14 residues. This CDR3 is CASRAALFTGELFF. The CDR3 region has the DNA TGTGCCAGCAGAGCGGCCTTGTTCACCGGGGAGCTGTTTTTT. Complete variable domain (other parts from reference TRBV28 and TRBJ2-2): DVKVTQSSRYLVKRTGEKVFLECVQDMDHENMFWYRQDPGLGLRLIYFSYDVKMKEKGDIPEGYSVSREKKERFSLILESASTNQTSMYLCASRAALFTGELFFGEGSRLTVL.

In DNA form, the CDR3 reads TGTGCCAGCAGTACTAGACAGGGGTTGGTTCAGCCCCAGCATTTT. Residues: CASSTRQGLVQPQHF. The V and J genes are TRBV27 and TRBJ1-5; the match to TRBD1 covers 8 bases. Losses at the gene ends were 5 bases for V and 6 bases for J; bases not matched to a gene: 9. The CDR3 length is 15 residues. Germline loops: CDR1 MNHEY, CDR2 SMNVEV (reference sequence).

The chain links TRBV6-6 to TRBJ2-7; D might be TRBD2 (5 bases). CDR1 is MNHNY and CDR2 is SVGAGI in the germline V gene (reference sequence). The CDR3 is 13 residues long. V was cut by 2 bases and J by 12 bases, with 17 bases left in between. CDR3 coding DNA: TGTGCCAGCAGTTACGGCGCCGGAGCGGCTCCGTACTTC. Protein sequence: CASSYGAGAAPYF.

This clone was seen once. This chain links TRBV10-2 with TRBJ2-2; D perhaps matches TRBD2 (5 bases). The germline V and J ends were trimmed by 3 bases and 1 base, with 15 bases remaining between them. This CDR3 is built from 17 residues. In germline, CDR1 is WSHSY, CDR2 SAAADI. The CDR3 DNA follows: TGCGCCAGCAGTGAAGAGAGGAGGTCCTTGAACACCGGGGAGCTGTTTTTT. Translating it yields CASSEERRSLNTGELFF.

This chain links TRBV10-3 with TRBJ1-2; no clear D. V was clipped by 6 bases and J by 3 bases, with 17 bases between them. This CDR3 comprises 15 residues. Germline V gene data show CDR1 as ENHRY and CDR2 as SYGVKD. CDR3 region: CAIRSGGGEDYGYTF. The CDR3 DNA follows: TGTGCCATCAGGTCCGGCGGCGGGGAGGACTATGGCTACACCTTC.

The chain joins TRBV2 to TRBJ2-3; D might be TRBD1 (6 bases). V lost 6 bases, J lost 3 bases, and 16 bases lay in between. Looked up from germline, CDR1 is SNHLY and CDR2 is FYNNEI. The CDR3 sequence is 15 residues long. CDR3 residues: CASSHRDVSTDTQYF. The CDR3 nucleotides are TGTGCCAGCAGCCACAGGGATGTCTCAACAGATACGCAGTATTTT.

This clone was observed a single time. The rearrangement uses TRBV5-1 and TRBJ2-1, with 7 bases identical to TRBD1. The length of the CDR3 is 15 residues. Germline trimming cut 0 bases from V and 6 bases from J; bases unmatched to any gene: 6. Germline CDR1 SGHRS, CDR2 YFSETQ. The CDR3 here is CASSLVATGSNEQFF. The CDR3 region has the DNA TGCGCCAGCAGCTTGGTGGCGACAGGGAGCAATGAGCAGTTCTTC. The variable domain in full, with the rest retrieved from reference TRBV5-1 and TRBJ2-1, is KAGVTQTPRYLIKTRGQQVTLSCSPISGHRSVSWYQQTPGQGLQFLFEYFSETQRNKGNFPGRFSGRQFSNSRSEMNVSTLELGDSALYLCASSLVATGSNEQFFGPGTRLTVL.